Each of the 11 T cell receptor beta chains below was sequenced from the same sample in a study of blood T cell repertoires in COVID-19. Clones were sequenced by immunoSEQ multiplex PCR, and TCRdb holds only the in-frame ones, with some missing. The sample consists of 150,000 to 200,000 clones, approximately 90% of them appearing once. Sequenced input: peripheral blood. The receptors stem from a woman older than 75 in a cohort sampled during active or convalescent COVID-19.

The rearrangement uses TRBV7-2 and TRBJ2-3; 12 positions agree with TRBD1. The CDR3 is 16 amino acids. V shed 1 base and J 3 bases; nucleotides not matched to a gene: 2. Per the germline V gene, CDR1 is SGHTA and CDR2 is FQGNSA. As DNA, the CDR3 is TGTGCCAGCAGCTTAGGGGGACAGGGGGCTACAGATACGCAGTATTTT. This translates into CASSLGGQGATDTQYF. The complete variable domain, with remaining parts taken from reference TRBV7-2 and TRBJ2-3, reads GAGVSQSPSNKVTEKGKDVELRCDPISGHTALYWYRQSLGQGLEFLIYFQGNSAPDKSGLPSDRFSAERTGGSVSTLTIQRTQQEDSAVYLCASSLGGQGATDTQYFGPGTRLTVL.

The chain joins TRBV10-1 to TRBJ2-3; 11 bases agree with TRBD2. This CDR3 has 17 amino acids. CDR1 and CDR2 (germline): WNHNN, SYGVQD (reference sequence). Unmatched junction bases numbered 6, after V lost 1 base and J lost 3 bases. CDR3 DNA: TGCGCCAGCAGTGAGTGGGGGGCTAGCGGGAGGACAGATACGCAGTATTTT. Translation gives CASSEWGASGRTDTQYF.

This clone was detected only once. The chain is built from TRBV11-3 and TRBJ1-6; possible D gene TRBD1, 5 bases. The germline V gene encodes CDR1 SGHNT and CDR2 YENEEA. The CDR3 covers 20 residues. With 5 bases removed from V and 0 bases from J, the gap between germline ends came to 23 bases. CDR3 DNA sequence: TGTGCCAGCAGCCTCCGAACCGGGACTCCACCCTTCTCCTATAATTCACCCCTCCACTTT. It yields the protein CASSLRTGTPPFSYNSPLHF.

The V call is TRBV19, the J call TRBJ1-5; TRBD1 might be the D (6 bases). The CDR3 has 17 amino acids. Trimming took 5 bases from V and 2 from J, leaving 19 bases between them. In germline, CDR1 is LNHDA, CDR2 SQIVND (reference sequence). The CDR3 DNA reads TGTGCCAGTAGTGTTTATTCCCAGGGGCTCGGCAATCAGCCCCAGCATTTT. Protein sequence: CASSVYSQGLGNQPQHF.

The rearrangement uses TRBV6-6 and TRBJ2-5, with TRBD2 identical over 11 bases. The V segment lost 6 bases and the J segment 5 bases; nucleotides outside the gene matches: 11. The CDR3 is 16 residues long. Germline values: CDR1 MNHNY, CDR2 SVGAGI (reference sequence). The CDR3 loop reads CASRATSGGEGETQYF. The CDR3 DNA reads TGTGCCAGCAGAGCTACTAGCGGGGGCGAAGGCGAGACCCAGTACTTC.

The CDR3, as DNA: TGTGCCAGCAGCTTAGAACAGATGACCTACGAGCAGTACTTC. It translates to CASSLEQMTYEQYF. The chain is built from TRBV11-3 and TRBJ2-7; D uncertain. This CDR3 spans 14 amino acids. Germline-derived CDR1 and CDR2 are SGHNT and YENEEA. V lost 0 bases to trimming and J lost 2 bases, with 8 bases between them.

This rearrangement joins TRBV10-1 to TRBJ2-3; D gene uncertain. CDR3 length: 16 amino acids. The germline V gene encodes CDR1 WNHNN and CDR2 SYGVQD (reference sequence). V was clipped by 4 bases and J by 1 base, with 15 bases between them. For the CDR3, the DNA is TGCGCCAGCAGTGGATCTCTAGAATATCGCACAGATACGCAGTATTTT. Its protein is CASSGSLEYRTDTQYF.

The chain is built from TRBV30 and TRBJ2-1; 10 bases align to TRBD1. This CDR3 has 13 amino acids. The trim removed 3 bases at V and 6 bases at J, leaving 2 bases unmatched. The germline gives CDR1 GTSNPN, CDR2 SVGIG (reference sequence). The CDR3 region has the DNA TGTGCCTGGAGAAGACAGGGGGCCAATGAGCAGTTCTTC. As protein: CAWRRQGANEQFF.

The J gene is TRBJ2-3, the V gene TRBV6-5; 9 positions match TRBD1. Germline assignment: CDR1 MNHEY and CDR2 SVGAGI. This CDR3 has 15 amino acids. The V gene end was trimmed by 4 bases and the J gene end by 8 bases; junction bases not matched to a gene: 10. The CDR3 here is CASSSPQGALVTQYF. The CDR3 nucleotides read TGTGCCAGCAGTTCACCACAGGGGGCATTGGTTACGCAGTATTTT.

J is TRBJ1-3 and V is TRBV6-1; D might be TRBD1 (6 bases). From germline, CDR1 is MNHNS and CDR2 SASEGT. This CDR3 has 15 amino acids. V was pared by 1 base and J by 7 bases, with 14 bases between. CDR3 in amino acids: CASSEETGSGNTIYF. For the CDR3, the DNA is TGTGCCAGCAGTGAAGAAACAGGGAGCGGTAACACCATATATTTT.

This chain links TRBV28 with TRBJ1-1, with TRBD1 as a possible D gene (5 bases). Between the trimmed V and J ends, which lost 6 bases and 1 base, there was a span of 6 bases. CDR1 and CDR2 (germline): MDHEN, SYDVKM. CDR3 size: 12 residues. CDR3 region: CASRGPNTEAFF. The CDR3 DNA follows: TGTGCCAGCAGGGGGCCGAACACTGAAGCTTTCTTT.